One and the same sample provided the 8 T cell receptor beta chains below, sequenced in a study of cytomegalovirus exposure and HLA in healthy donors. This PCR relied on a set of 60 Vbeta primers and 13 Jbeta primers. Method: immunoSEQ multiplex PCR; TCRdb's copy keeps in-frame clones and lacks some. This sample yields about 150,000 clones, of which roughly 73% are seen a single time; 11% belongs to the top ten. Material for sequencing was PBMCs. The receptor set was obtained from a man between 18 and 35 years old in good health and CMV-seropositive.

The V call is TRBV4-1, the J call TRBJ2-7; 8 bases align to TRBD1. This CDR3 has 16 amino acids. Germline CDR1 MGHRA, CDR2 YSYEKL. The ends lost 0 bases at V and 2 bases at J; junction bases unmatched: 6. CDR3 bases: TGCGCCAGCAGCCAAGATTCCAGGACAGGGACCTACGAGCAGTACTTC. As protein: CASSQDSRTGTYEQYF.

DNA of the CDR3: TGTGCCAGCAGTGAAGTGGGGCAGGGGTGGGAAACTAATGAAAAACTGTTTTTT. It codes for CASSEVGQGWETNEKLFF. The chain links TRBV25-1 to TRBJ1-4; a weak D match, TRBD1 (6 bases). V was trimmed by 2 bases and J by 1 base, leaving 17 bases between them. Germline CDR1 and CDR2: MGHDK and SYGVNS. This CDR3 is 18 amino acids long.

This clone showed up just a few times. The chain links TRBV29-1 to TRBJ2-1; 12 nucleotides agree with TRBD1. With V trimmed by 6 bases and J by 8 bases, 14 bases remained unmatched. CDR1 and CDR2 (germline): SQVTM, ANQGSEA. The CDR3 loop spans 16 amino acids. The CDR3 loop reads CSVGAERDRGLDEQFF. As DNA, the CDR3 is TGCAGCGTCGGAGCCGAGAGGGACAGGGGGCTTGATGAGCAGTTCTTC.

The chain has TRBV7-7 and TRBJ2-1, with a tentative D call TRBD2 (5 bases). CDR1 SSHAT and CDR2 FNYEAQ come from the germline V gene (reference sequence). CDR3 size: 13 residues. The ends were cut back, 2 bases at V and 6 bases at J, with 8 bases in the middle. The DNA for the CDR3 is TGTGCCAGCAGCTTAAAAGGGAGCAATGAGCAGTTCTTC. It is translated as CASSLKGSNEQFF.

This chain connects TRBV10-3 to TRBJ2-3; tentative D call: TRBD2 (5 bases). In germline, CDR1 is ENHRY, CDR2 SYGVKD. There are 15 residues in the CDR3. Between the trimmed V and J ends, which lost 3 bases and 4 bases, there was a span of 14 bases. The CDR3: CAISDPLTTSDTQYF. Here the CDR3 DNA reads TGTGCCATCAGTGACCCGCTGACTACTTCAGATACGCAGTATTTT.

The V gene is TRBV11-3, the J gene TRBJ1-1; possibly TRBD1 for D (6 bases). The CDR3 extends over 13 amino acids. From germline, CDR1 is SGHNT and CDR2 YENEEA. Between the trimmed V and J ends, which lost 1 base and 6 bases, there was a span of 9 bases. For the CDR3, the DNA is TGTGCCAGCAGCTTAGCCCCAGGGGCTGAAGCTTTCTTT. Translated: CASSLAPGAEAFF.

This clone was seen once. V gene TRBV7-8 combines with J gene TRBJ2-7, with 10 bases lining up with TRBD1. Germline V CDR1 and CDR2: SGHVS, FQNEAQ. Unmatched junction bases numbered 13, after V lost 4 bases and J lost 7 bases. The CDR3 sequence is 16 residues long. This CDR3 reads CASSSGQGTSGGEQYF. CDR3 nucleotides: TGTGCCAGCAGCTCGGGACAGGGGACCTCTGGTGGTGAGCAGTACTTC. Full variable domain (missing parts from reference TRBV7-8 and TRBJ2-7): GAGVSQSPRYKVAKRGQDVALRCDPISGHVSLFWYQQALGQGPEFLTYFQNEAQLDKSGLPSDRFFAERPEGSVSTLKIQRTQQEDSAVYLCASSSGQGTSGGEQYFGPGTRLTVT.

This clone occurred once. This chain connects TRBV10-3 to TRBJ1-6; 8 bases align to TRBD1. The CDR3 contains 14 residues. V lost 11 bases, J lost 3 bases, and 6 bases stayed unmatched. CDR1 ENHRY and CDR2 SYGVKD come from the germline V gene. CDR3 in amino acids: CAVGQGDYNSPLHF. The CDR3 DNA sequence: TGTGCCGTCGGACAGGGAGACTATAATTCACCCCTCCACTTT.